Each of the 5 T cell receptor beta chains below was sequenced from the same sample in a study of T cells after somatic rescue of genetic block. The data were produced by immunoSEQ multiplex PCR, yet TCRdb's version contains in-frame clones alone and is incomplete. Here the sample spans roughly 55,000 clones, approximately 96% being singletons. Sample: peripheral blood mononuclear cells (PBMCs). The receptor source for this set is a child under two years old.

The CDR3: CASSVRGQATYGYTF. In DNA form, the CDR3 reads TGTGCCAGCAGCGTTAGAGGACAGGCGACCTATGGCTACACCTTC. This sequence joins TRBV9 and TRBJ1-2; 7 bases agree with TRBD1. V trimming: 2 bases; J trimming: 4 bases; junction bases outside the gene matches: 8. Germline-derived CDR1 and CDR2 are SGDLS and YYNGEE. The CDR3 has 15 amino acids.

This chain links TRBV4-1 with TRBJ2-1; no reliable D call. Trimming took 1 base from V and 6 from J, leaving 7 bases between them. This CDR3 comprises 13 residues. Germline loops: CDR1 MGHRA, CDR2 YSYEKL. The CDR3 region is CASSQGSGNEQFF. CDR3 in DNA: TGCGCCAGCAGCCAAGGCTCGGGCAATGAGCAGTTCTTC.

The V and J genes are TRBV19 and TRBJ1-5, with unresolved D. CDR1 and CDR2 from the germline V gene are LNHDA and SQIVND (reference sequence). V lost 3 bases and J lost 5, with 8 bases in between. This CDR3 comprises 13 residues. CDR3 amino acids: CASSIPVHQPQHF. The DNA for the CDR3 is TGTGCCAGTAGTATCCCGGTACATCAGCCCCAGCATTTT.

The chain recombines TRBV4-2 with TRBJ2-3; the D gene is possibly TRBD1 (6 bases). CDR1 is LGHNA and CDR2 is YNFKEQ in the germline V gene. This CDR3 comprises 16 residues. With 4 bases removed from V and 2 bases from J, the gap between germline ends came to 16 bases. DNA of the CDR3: TGTGCCAGCAGCCGAGGGGACAAGAGGCTCACAGATACGCAGTATTTT. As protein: CASSRGDKRLTDTQYF.

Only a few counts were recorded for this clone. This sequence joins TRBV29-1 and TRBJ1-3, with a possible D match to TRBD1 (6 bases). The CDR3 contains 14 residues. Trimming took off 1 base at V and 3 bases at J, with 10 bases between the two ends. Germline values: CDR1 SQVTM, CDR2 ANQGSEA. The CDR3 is CSVEVGGRGNTIYF. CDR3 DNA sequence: TGCAGCGTTGAAGTCGGGGGGCGTGGAAACACCATATATTTT.